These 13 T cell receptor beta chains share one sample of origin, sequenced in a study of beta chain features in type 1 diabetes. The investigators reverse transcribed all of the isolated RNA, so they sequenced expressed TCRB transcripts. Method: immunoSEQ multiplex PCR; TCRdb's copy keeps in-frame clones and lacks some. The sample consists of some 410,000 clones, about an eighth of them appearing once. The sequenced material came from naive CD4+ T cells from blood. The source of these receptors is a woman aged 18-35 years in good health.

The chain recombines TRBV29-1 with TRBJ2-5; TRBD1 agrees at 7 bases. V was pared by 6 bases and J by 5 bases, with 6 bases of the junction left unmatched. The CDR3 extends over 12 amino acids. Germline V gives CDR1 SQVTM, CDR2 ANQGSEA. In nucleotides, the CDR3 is TGCAGCGTCCGACAGGGTATGGAGACCCAGTACTTC. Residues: CSVRQGMETQYF.

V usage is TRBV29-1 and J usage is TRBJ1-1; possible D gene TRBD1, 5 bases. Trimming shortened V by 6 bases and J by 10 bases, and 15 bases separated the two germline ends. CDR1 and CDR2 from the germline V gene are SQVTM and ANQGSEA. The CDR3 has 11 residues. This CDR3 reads CSVLSGTGAFF. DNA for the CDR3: TGCAGCGTGCTTTCCGGGACCGGAGCTTTCTTT. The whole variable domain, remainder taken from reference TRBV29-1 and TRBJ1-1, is SAVISQKPSRDICQRGTSLTIQCQVDSQVTMMFWYRQQPGQSLTLIATANQGSEATYESGFVIDKFPISRPNLTFSTLTVSNMSPEDSSIYLCSVLSGTGAFFGQGTRLTVV.

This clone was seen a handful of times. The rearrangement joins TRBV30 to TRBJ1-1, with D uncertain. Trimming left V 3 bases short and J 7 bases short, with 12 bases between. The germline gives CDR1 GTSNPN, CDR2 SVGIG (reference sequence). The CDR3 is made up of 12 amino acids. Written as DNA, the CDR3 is TGTGCCTGGAGCGTCCGGGATGGTGAAGCTTTCTTT. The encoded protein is CAWSVRDGEAFF. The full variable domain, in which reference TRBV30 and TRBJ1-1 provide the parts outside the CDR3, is SQTIHQWPATLVQPVGSPLSLECTVEGTSNPNLYWYRQAAGRGLQLLFYSVGIGQISSEVPQNLSASRPQDRQFILSSKKLLLSDSGFYLCAWSVRDGEAFFGQGTRLTVV.

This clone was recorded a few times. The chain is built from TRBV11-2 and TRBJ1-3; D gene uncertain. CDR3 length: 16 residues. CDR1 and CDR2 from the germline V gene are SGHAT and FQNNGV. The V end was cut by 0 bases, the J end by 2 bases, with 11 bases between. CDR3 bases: TGTGCCAGCAGCTTAGATATCGGGCGAACTGGAAACACCATATATTTT. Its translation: CASSLDIGRTGNTIYF.

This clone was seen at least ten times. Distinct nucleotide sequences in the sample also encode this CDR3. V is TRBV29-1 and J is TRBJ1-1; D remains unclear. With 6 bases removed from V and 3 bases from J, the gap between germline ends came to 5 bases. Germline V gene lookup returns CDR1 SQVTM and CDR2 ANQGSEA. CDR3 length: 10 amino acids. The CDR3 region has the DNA TGCAGCGTCGCACACACTGAAGCTTTCTTT. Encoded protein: CSVAHTEAFF.

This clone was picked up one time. CDR3 protein: CASSQRGLGDTQYF. As DNA, the CDR3 is TGCGCCAGCAGCCAACGGGGCCTTGGAGATACGCAGTATTTT. The chain employs TRBV4-3 and TRBJ2-3; the D gene could be TRBD1 or TRBD2 (5 bases each). The CDR3 has 14 amino acids. Looked up from germline, CDR1 is LGHNA and CDR2 is YSLEER. V lost 2 bases and J lost 5, with 11 bases in between.

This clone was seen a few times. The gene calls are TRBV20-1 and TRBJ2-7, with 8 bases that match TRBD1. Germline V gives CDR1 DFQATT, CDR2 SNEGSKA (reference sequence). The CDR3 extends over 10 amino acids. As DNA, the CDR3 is TGCAGGGAGACAGGGGAGGAGCAGTACGTC. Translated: CRETGEEQYV.

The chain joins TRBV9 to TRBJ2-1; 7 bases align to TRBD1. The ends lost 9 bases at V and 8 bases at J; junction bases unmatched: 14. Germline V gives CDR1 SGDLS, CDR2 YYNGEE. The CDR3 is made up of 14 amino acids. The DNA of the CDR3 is TGTGCCACCAACAGGGGCCCCATCTCCTATGAGCAGTTCTTC. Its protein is CATNRGPISYEQFF. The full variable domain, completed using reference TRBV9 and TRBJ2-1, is DSGVTQTPKHLITATGQRVTLRCSPRSGDLSVYWYQQSLDQGLQFLIQYYNGEERAKGNILERFSAQQFPDLHSELNLSSLELGDSALYFCATNRGPISYEQFFGPGTRLTVL.

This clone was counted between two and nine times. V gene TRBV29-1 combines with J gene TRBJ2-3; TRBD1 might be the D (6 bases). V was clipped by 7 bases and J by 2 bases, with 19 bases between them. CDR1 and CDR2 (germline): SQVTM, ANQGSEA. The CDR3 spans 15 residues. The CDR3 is CSGRNLWTDTDTQYF. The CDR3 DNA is TGCAGCGGGAGGAACCTATGGACAGACACAGATACGCAGTATTTT.

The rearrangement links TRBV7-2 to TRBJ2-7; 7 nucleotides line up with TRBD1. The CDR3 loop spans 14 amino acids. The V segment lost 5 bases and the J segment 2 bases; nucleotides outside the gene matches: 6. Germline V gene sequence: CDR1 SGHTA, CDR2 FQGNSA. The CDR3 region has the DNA TGTGCCAGCAGCCCGTGGACAGGTCCCTACGAGCAGTACTTC. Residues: CASSPWTGPYEQYF.

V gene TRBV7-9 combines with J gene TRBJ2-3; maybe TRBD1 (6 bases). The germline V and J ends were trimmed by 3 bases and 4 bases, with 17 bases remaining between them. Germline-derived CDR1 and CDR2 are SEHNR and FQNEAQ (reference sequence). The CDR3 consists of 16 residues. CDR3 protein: CASSFKGEWSPDTQYF. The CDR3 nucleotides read TGTGCCAGCAGCTTCAAGGGGGAATGGAGCCCAGATACGCAGTATTTT.

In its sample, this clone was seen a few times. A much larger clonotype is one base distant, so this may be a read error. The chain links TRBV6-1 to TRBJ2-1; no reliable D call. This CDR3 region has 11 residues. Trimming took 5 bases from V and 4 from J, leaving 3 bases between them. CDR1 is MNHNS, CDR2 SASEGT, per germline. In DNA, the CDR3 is TGTGCCAGCAGTCAATACAATGAGCAGTTCTTC. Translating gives CASSQYNEQFF.

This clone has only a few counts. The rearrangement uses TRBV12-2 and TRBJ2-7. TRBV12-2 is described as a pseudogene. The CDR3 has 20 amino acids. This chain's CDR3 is CASRLENPFFTGANSYEQYV. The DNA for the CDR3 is TGTGCAAGTCGCTTAGAGAACCCATTCTTTACGGGGGCGAATTCCTACGAGCAGTACGTC.